The 14 T cell receptor beta chains reported below all come from one sample, sequenced in a study of CDR3 diversity in severe acne. MiXCR, applied by TCRdb to the PCR reads, yields one record per CDR3 protein. The sample has approximately 84,000 distinct CDR3 sequences; around 53% are singletons. Input material: blood. The receptor set was obtained from a male donor in good health, without acne.

This clonotype has ten or more counts. The CDR3 spells CASSPGAANYGYTF. In nucleotides, the CDR3 is TGCGCCAGCAGCCCAGGGGCAGCCAACTATGGCTACACCTTC. The chain joins TRBV4-1 to TRBJ1-2; D possibly corresponds to TRBD1 (6 bases). The CDR3 contains 14 residues. Germline CDR1 MGHRA, CDR2 YSYEKL. V lost 4 bases and J 2 bases, leaving 11 bases between the germline ends.

Turning to this clonotype: A read error may be the cause here, since a much bigger clone is one base away. This chain uses TRBV15 with TRBJ2-5; D call uncertain. The CDR3 runs to 16 residues. Per the germline V gene, CDR1 is LNHNV and CDR2 is YYDKDF (reference sequence). This chain's CDR3 is CAASRDFGPYQETQYF. As DNA, the CDR3 is TGTGCCGCCAGCAGAGATTTCGGGCCGTACCAAGAGACCCAGTACTTC.

This sequence joins TRBV19 and TRBJ1-1; D gene uncertain. V lost 4 bases to trimming and J lost 4 bases, with 10 bases between them. The CDR3 extends over 13 amino acids. Germline V gene lookup returns CDR1 LNHDA and CDR2 SQIVND (reference sequence). The CDR3 bases are TGTGCCAGTAGTAAACAGTTAATCACTGAAGCTTTCTTT. Translating gives CASSKQLITEAFF.

About this clonotype itself: One junction end does not reproduce the germline sequence, and a read error may be involved. The V call is TRBV20-1, the J call TRBJ2-6, with D hard to call. Per germline, CDR1 DFQATT and CDR2 SNEGSKA (reference sequence). CDR3 length equals 11 residues. The CDR3 nucleotides read TGCAGTGCTAGGTGGGTTGGTACTGAAGCTTTC. It translates to CSARWVGTEAF.

The J gene is TRBJ1-5, the V gene TRBV6-1; a weak D match, TRBD1 (6 bases). The germline gives CDR1 MNHNS, CDR2 SASEGT. CDR3 size: 14 residues. V was clipped by 2 bases and J by 13 bases, with 18 bases between them. The CDR3 DNA sequence: TGTGCCAGCAGTGAACTAGCGGGGGGCAATGAGCAGCATTTT. It codes for CASSELAGGNEQHF.

The V and J genes are TRBV6-2 or TRBV6-3 and TRBJ2-1; 15 bases align to TRBD2. This CDR3 contains 15 residues. In germline, CDR1 is MNHEY, CDR2 SVGEGT. V gave up 7 bases and J gave up 9 bases; unmatched junction bases: 7. The CDR3 DNA follows: TGTGCCAGCACCAGGACTAGCGGGGGGGCGGGTGAGCAGTTCTTC. It codes for CASTRTSGGAGEQFF.

This clonotype was detected a few times. This chain joins TRBV2 and TRBJ2-7; 11 bases fit TRBD1. Germline lookup yields CDR1 SNHLY and CDR2 FYNNEI. V dropped 8 bases and J dropped 7; count of bases not matched to a gene: 7. CDR3 length: 13 amino acids. CDR3 region: CASRGQGAGEQYF. The CDR3, as DNA: TGTGCCAGCCGTGGACAGGGGGCTGGGGAGCAGTACTTC.

CDR3 DNA: TGTGCCAGCAGCAGCCCGGACAGGGGGGGATCAAACACTGAAGCTTTCTTT. It is translated as CASSSPDRGGSNTEAFF. The chain uses TRBV5-6 and TRBJ1-1; 10 nucleotides agree with TRBD1. Germline assignment: CDR1 SGHDT and CDR2 YYEEEE. The V and J ends lost 4 bases and 2 bases, in that order; junction bases with no gene match: 11. This CDR3 contains 17 residues. The full variable domain, completed using reference TRBV5-6 and TRBJ1-1, is DAGVTQSPTHLIKTRGQQVTLRCSPKSGHDTVSWYQQALGQGPQFIFQYYEEEERQRGNFPDRFSGHQFPNYSSELNVNALLLGDSALYLCASSSPDRGGSNTEAFFGQGTRLTVV.

The rearrangement links TRBV25-1 to TRBJ1-1; a weak D match, TRBD1 (5 bases). Trimming pared 5 bases from V and 1 base from J, leaving 8 bases between. This CDR3 is built from 13 residues. Looked up from germline, CDR1 is MGHDK and CDR2 is SYGVNS. In DNA, the CDR3 is TGTGCCAGCAGTAGGCAGGGGAACACTGAAGCTTTCTTT. This sequence encodes CASSRQGNTEAFF.

This clonotype was seen a few times. CDR3 coding DNA: TGTGCCACCTCCCGCGGACAGGCCTACGAGCAGTACTTC. Residues: CATSRGQAYEQYF. V gene TRBV2 combines with J gene TRBJ2-7, with 7 bases aligning to TRBD1. The germline V gene encodes CDR1 SNHLY and CDR2 FYNNEI. This CDR3 contains 13 residues. Unmatched junction bases numbered 8, after V lost 10 bases and J lost 2 bases.

This clonotype has just a few counts. The rearrangement joins TRBV9 to TRBJ2-7; perhaps TRBD2 as D (6 bases). In germline, CDR1 is SGDLS, CDR2 YYNGEE. This CDR3 comprises 14 residues. V gave up 0 bases and J gave up 3 bases, with 10 bases separating them. The CDR3 spells CASSVAGDLYEQYF. The CDR3 DNA reads TGTGCCAGCAGCGTAGCGGGAGACCTCTACGAGCAGTACTTC. Using reference TRBV9 and TRBJ2-7 for the parts outside the CDR3, the full variable domain is DSGVTQTPKHLITATGQRVTLRCSPRSGDLSVYWYQQSLDQGLQFLIQYYNGEERAKGNILERFSAQQFPDLHSELNLSSLELGDSALYFCASSVAGDLYEQYFGPGTRLTVT.

The CDR3 nucleotides read TGTGCCAGCAGTGGCCGGGACAGGGGAACATCACCCCTCCACTTT. It specifies CASSGRDRGTSPLHF. The chain joins TRBV25-1 to TRBJ1-6, with 10 bases aligning to TRBD1. The germline gives CDR1 MGHDK, CDR2 SYGVNS. V shed 4 bases, J shed 10 bases, and the junction held 7 bases outside the gene matches. The CDR3 length is 15 residues.

The CDR3 sequence: CATSDSGAQYF. The CDR3 nucleotides are TGTGCCACCAGTGATTCAGGGGCCCAGTACTTC. The gene calls are TRBV24-1 and TRBJ2-5, with D possibly matching TRBD1 (6 bases). Trimming removed 2 bases from V and 9 bases from J, with 6 bases in between. The CDR3 totals 11 residues. Germline values: CDR1 KGHDR, CDR2 SFDVKD.

The CDR3 DNA reads TGTGCCAGCAGCAAGACAGGGTACGGCTACACCTTC. Its protein product is CASSKTGYGYTF. The chain has TRBV9 and TRBJ1-2; TRBD1 matches 7 bases. The CDR3 extends over 12 amino acids. From germline, CDR1 is SGDLS and CDR2 YYNGEE. The J segment lost 8 bases and the V segment lost 4 bases, leaving 5 bases of the junction unmatched.